Sequencing of this TCR beta chain was carried out in a study of T-cell reconstitution after alpha-beta-depleted transplantation in children. Notes on the study in general: Fresh T-cell production supplied most of the T-cell counts and diversity seen one year after transplant.

A few counts support this clonotype. Its antigen is currently unknown. The J segment lost 5 bases and the V segment lost 1 base, leaving 8 bases of the junction unmatched. CDR1 is SGHTA, CDR2 FQGNSA, per germline. CDR3 length equals 15 residues. Unique molecular identifiers were built into the TCRbeta library. Via MiXCR, TCRdb re-called the PCR reads, giving one row per CDR3 protein. The repertoire holds approximately 300,000 distinct CDR3 sequences, with roughly 7.8% as singletons. This sample comprised peripheral blood, obtained 360 days after TCRalphabeta/CD19-depleted stem cell transplant. V gene TRBV7-2 combines with J gene TRBJ2-7; TRBD2 aligns across 7 bases. The sequence was collected from a female patient aged 2-10 years who had a stem cell transplant for Fanconi anemia, so the T cells may come from the graft donor. The CDR3 protein is CASSLVGGRFNEQYF. The CDR3 bases are TGTGCCAGCAGCTTAGTCGGGGGGAGATTTAACGAGCAGTACTTC.